The TCR beta chain under discussion was sequenced for a study of read filtering for tumor transcriptome and immune sequencing. Molecular barcoded adaptors covering alpha/delta and beta/gamma chains were used on roughly 400 ng RNA. From the reads, TCRdb called clonotypes with MiXCR, one entry per CDR3 protein. The table shows around 140,000 distinct CDR3 sequences, with under 15% occurring only once. V shed 5 bases and J 6 bases; nucleotides not matched to a gene: 10. Per germline, CDR1 SQVTM and CDR2 ANQGSEA. This CDR3 is built from 14 residues. This clonotype showed up many times. The sequence was obtained from a donor aged 40 or older with multiple myeloma. The genes are TRBV29-1 and TRBJ1-2, with 9 bases aligning to TRBD1. Material: a population of CD138-negative cells sorted from bone marrow. Here the CDR3 DNA reads TGCAGCGTTCCCCGGGACAGGGTCCCGGATGGCTACACCTTC. Residues: CSVPRDRVPDGYTF.